Each of the 11 T cell receptor beta chains below was sequenced from the same sample in a study of T cells in localized non-small cell lung cancer. TCRdb's copy holds only in-frame clones and misses some; the assay was immunoSEQ multiplex PCR. The repertoire has around 25,000 clones, 80% to 95% of them found once; the top ten carry roughly 2.7%. This material consisted of peripheral blood, taken before any cancer treatment. Receptor source: a woman aged 35 to 70 with stage I lung adenocarcinoma.

The chain carries TRBV5-6 and TRBJ2-3, with 12 positions matching TRBD2. Per the germline V gene, CDR1 is SGHDT and CDR2 is YYEEEE. There are 16 residues in the CDR3. After removal of 3 bases from V and 4 bases from J, the junction contained 6 bases not matched to a gene. CDR3 bases: TGTGCCAGCAGCTCTAGCGGGAGGGGTACCGCAGATACGCAGTATTTT. Translation gives CASSSSGRGTADTQYF.

The chain combines TRBV11-3 with TRBJ2-2; 12 bases fit TRBD2. V gave up 4 bases and J gave up 8 bases; unmatched junction bases: 5. Germline CDR1 and CDR2: SGHNT and YENEEA. The CDR3 runs to 15 residues. CDR3: CASSSGLAGSGELFF. Here the CDR3 DNA reads TGTGCCAGCAGCTCCGGACTAGCGGGGTCGGGGGAGCTGTTTTTT. Supplemented by reference TRBV11-3 and TRBJ2-2, the full variable domain reads EAGVVQSPRYKIIEKKQPVAFWCNPISGHNTLYWYLQNLGQGPELLIRYENEEAVDDSQLPKDRFSAERLKGVDSTLKIQPAELGDSAVYLCASSSGLAGSGELFFGEGSRLTVL.

The rearrangement links TRBV5-1 to TRBJ2-7, with TRBD1 as a possible D gene (6 bases). This CDR3 is 13 amino acids long. With 0 bases removed from V and 5 bases from J, the gap between germline ends came to 9 bases. Germline loops: CDR1 SGHRS, CDR2 YFSETQ. CDR3 nucleotides: TGCGCCAGCAGCTTGGCAGGGGTGCACGAGCAGTACTTC. Translated: CASSLAGVHEQYF. Supplemented by reference TRBV5-1 and TRBJ2-7, the full variable domain reads KAGVTQTPRYLIKTRGQQVTLSCSPISGHRSVSWYQQTPGQGLQFLFEYFSETQRNKGNFPGRFSGRQFSNSRSEMNVSTLELGDSALYLCASSLAGVHEQYFGPGTRLTVT.

V and J are TRBV7-9 and TRBJ2-7; D gene ambiguous. This CDR3 spans 13 amino acids. Between the trimmed V and J ends, which lost 4 bases and 2 bases, there was a span of 9 bases. The germline V gene has CDR1 SEHNR and CDR2 FQNEAQ (reference sequence). Here the CDR3 reads CASSSDGTYEQYF. CDR3 DNA sequence: TGTGCCAGCAGCTCGGACGGAACCTACGAGCAGTACTTC. Together with reference TRBV7-9 and TRBJ2-7, the CDR3 gives the full variable domain: DTGVSQNPRHKITKRGQNVTFRCDPISEHNRLYWYRQTLGQGPEFLTYFQNEAQLEKSRLLSDRFSAERPKGSFSTLEIQRTEQGDSAMYLCASSSDGTYEQYFGPGTRLTVT.

This clone was detected only once. The rearrangement joins TRBV28 to TRBJ1-5; D is unclear. Germline values: CDR1 MDHEN, CDR2 SYDVKM. This CDR3 region has 13 residues. Trimming left V 5 bases short and J 2 bases short, with 7 bases between. The CDR3 sequence: CASSIEGNQPQHF. The CDR3 DNA is TGTGCCAGCAGTATCGAAGGCAATCAGCCCCAGCATTTT.

The chain couples TRBV5-1 to TRBJ2-2; D is ambiguous. V lost 5 bases and J lost 9, with 14 bases in between. Germline loops: CDR1 SGHRS, CDR2 YFSETQ. This CDR3 has 13 amino acids. The chain's CDR3 is CASSFPEGRELFF. In DNA form, the CDR3 reads TGCGCCAGCAGTTTCCCCGAAGGAAGGGAGCTGTTTTTT.

The chain combines TRBV25-1 with TRBJ1-2, with 10 bases lining up with TRBD1. Per germline, CDR1 MGHDK and CDR2 SYGVNS. The CDR3 is 14 residues long. V shed 1 base and J 8 bases; nucleotides not matched to a gene: 4. The CDR3: CASSEWGQGKGYTF. The CDR3 coding sequence is TGTGCCAGCAGTGAATGGGGACAGGGGAAGGGCTACACCTTC.

This chain uses TRBV6-5 with TRBJ2-1; D is undetermined. Trimming took off 0 bases at V and 5 bases at J, with 11 bases between the two ends. Germline loops: CDR1 MNHEY, CDR2 SVGAGI. The CDR3 runs to 15 residues. DNA of the CDR3: TGTGCCAGCAGTTACTCGGGAATTATTAACAATGAGCAGTTCTTC. Translation: CASSYSGIINNEQFF.

The chain is built from TRBV7-9 and TRBJ2-7; perhaps TRBD2 as D (6 bases). V gave up 2 bases and J gave up 2 bases, with 13 bases separating them. CDR3 length equals 15 residues. Germline CDR1 SEHNR, CDR2 FQNEAQ (reference sequence). The CDR3: CASSLWGDQTYEQYF. The DNA for the CDR3 is TGTGCCAGCAGCTTATGGGGGGACCAGACCTACGAGCAGTACTTC.

The rearrangement joins TRBV7-9 to TRBJ1-2, with D uncertain. CDR3 length: 14 residues. Germline-derived CDR1 and CDR2 are SEHNR and FQNEAQ (reference sequence). The V end lost 3 bases, the J end lost 8 bases, and 16 bases lay between the germline ends. CDR3 in amino acids: CASSFGSGSEGYTF. The CDR3 DNA reads TGTGCCAGCAGCTTCGGGTCAGGATCTGAGGGCTACACCTTC.

The chain uses TRBV6-4 and TRBJ2-6; D is ambiguous. The CDR3 has 12 amino acids. With 5 bases removed from V and 8 bases from J, the gap between germline ends came to 7 bases. Germline values: CDR1 MRHNA, CDR2 SNTAGT. Here the CDR3 reads CASSPGSNVLTF. The CDR3 DNA sequence: TGTGCCAGCAGTCCGGGCTCCAACGTCCTGACTTTC.